This T cell receptor (beta chain) was identified in a study of blood T cell repertoires in COVID-19. Looking at the study overall: The United States, Italy and Spain supplied acute and convalescent COVID-19 samples. T cells, B-cell-depleted T cells, or PBMCs provided the cDNA or gDNA that served as material.

Per the authors' pipeline: Counts of nucleated cells, estimated from reference gene primer amplification, were obtained. The data were produced by immunoSEQ multiplex PCR, yet TCRdb's version contains in-frame clones alone and is incomplete. From that table come the V and J calls and clone size; the DNA was used to work out D and trimming. The sample has tens of thousands of clones; over 65% are singletons. Sequenced input: peripheral blood. This clonotype originated in a human donor in a cohort sampled during active COVID-19.

Here the CDR3 DNA reads TGTGCCTGGGACCCCCGGGGACAGGGAACTGAAGCTTTCTTT. Translated, it gives CAWDPRGQGTEAFF. The rearrangement uses TRBV30 and TRBJ1-1, with 9 positions matching TRBD1. The V segment lost 5 bases and the J segment 5 bases; nucleotides outside the gene matches: 9. In germline, CDR1 is GTSNPN, CDR2 SVGIG (reference sequence). The CDR3 length is 14 residues.